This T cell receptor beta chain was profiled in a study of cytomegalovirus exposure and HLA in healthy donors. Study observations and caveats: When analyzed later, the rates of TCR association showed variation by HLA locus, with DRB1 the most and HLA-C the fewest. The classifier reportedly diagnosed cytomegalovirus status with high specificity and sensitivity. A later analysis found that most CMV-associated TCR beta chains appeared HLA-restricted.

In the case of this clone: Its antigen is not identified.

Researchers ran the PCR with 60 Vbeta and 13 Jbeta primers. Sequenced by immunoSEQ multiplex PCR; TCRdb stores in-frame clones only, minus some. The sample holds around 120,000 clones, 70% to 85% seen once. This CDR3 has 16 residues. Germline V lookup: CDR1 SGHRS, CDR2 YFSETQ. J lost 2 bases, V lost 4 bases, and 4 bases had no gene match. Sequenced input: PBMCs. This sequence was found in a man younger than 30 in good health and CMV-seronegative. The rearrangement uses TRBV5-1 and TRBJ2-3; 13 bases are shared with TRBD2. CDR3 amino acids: CASSRGTSGATDTQYF. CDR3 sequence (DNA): TGCGCCAGCAGCAGAGGGACTAGCGGGGCCACAGATACGCAGTATTTT.